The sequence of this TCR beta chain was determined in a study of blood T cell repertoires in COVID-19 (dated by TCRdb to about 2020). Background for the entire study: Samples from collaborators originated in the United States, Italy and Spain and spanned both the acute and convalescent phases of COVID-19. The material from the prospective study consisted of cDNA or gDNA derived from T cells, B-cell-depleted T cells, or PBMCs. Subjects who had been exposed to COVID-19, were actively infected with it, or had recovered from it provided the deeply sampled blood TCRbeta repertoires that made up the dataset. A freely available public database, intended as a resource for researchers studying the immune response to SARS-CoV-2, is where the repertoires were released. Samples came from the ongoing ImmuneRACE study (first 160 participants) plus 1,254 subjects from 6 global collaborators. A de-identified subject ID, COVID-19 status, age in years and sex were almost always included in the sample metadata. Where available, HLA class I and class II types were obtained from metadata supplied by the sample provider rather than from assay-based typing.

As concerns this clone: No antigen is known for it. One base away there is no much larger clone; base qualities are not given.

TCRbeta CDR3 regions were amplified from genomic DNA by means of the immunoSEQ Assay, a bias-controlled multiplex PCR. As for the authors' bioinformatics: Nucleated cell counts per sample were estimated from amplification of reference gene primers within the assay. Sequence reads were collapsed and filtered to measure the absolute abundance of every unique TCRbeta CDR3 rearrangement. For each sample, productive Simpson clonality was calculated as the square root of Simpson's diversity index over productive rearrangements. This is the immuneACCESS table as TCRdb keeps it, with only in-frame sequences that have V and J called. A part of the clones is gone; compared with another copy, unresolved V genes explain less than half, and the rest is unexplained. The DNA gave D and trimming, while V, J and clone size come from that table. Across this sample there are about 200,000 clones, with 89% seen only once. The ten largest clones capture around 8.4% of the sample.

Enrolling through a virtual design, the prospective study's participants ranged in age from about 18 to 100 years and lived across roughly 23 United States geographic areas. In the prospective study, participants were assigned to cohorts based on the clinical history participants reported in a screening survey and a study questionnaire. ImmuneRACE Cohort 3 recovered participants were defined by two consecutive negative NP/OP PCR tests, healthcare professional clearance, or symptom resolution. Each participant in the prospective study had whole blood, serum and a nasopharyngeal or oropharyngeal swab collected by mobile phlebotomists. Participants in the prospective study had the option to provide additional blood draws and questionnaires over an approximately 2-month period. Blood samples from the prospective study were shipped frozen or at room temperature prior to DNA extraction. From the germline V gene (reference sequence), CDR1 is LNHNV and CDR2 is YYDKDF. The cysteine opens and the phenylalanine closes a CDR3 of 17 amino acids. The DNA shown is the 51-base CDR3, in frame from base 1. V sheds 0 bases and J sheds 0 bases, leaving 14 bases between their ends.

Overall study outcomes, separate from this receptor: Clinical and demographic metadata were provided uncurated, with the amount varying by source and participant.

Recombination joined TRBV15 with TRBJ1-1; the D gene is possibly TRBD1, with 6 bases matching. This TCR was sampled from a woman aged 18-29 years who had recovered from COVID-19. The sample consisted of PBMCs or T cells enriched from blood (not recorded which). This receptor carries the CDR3 CATSRDRSGGMNTEAFF. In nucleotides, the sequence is TGTGCCACCAGCAGAGATCGGAGCGGGGGCATGAACACTGAAGCTTTCTTT. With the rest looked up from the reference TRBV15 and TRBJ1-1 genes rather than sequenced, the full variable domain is DAMVIQNPRYQVTQFGKPVTLSCSQTLNHNVMYWYQQKSSQAPKLLFHYYDKDFNNEADTPDNFQSRRPNTSFCFLDIRSPGLGDTAMYLCATSRDRSGGMNTEAFFGQGTRLTVV.